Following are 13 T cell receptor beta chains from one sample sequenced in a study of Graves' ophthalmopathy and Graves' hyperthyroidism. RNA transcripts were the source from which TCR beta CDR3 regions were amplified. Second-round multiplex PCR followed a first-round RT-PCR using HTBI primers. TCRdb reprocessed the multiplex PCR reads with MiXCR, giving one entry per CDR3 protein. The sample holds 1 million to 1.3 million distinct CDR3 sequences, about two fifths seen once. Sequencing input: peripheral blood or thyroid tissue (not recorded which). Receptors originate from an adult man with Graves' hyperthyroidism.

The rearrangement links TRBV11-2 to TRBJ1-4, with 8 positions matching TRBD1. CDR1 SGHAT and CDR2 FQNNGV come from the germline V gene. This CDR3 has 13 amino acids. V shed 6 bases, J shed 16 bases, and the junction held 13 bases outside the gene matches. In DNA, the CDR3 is TGTGCCAGCAGTTCCGACACGGACAGGGCGGGGTTTTTT. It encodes CASSSDTDRAGFF.

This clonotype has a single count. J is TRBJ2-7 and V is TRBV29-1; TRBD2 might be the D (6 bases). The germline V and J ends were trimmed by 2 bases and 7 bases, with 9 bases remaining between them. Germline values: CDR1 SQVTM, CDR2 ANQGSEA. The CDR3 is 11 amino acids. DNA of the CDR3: TGCAGCGTTGAATCGGAGGGGGAGCAGTACTTC. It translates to CSVESEGEQYF.

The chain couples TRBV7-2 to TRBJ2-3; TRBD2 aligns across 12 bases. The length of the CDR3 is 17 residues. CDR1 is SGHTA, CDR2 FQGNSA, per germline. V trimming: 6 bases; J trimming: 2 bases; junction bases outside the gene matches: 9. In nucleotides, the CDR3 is TGTGCCAGCAGGTCCGGGACTAGCGGGCTAGTCACAGATACGCAGTATTTT. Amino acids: CASRSGTSGLVTDTQYF.

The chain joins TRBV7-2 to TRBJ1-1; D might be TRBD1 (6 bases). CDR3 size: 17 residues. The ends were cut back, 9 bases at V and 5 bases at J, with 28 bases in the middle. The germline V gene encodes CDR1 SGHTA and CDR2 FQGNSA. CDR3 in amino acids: CASRRDRGAFVLTEAFF. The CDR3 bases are TGTGCCAGTAGGAGAGACCGGGGGGCGTTTGTTTTGACTGAAGCTTTCTTT.

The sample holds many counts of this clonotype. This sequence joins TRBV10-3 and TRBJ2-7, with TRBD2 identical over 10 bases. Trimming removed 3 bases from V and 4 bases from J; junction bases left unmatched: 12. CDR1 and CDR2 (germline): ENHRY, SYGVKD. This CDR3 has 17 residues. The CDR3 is CAISEVGTSDLAYEQYF. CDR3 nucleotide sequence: TGTGCCATCAGTGAAGTTGGGACTAGCGACCTAGCTTACGAGCAGTACTTC.

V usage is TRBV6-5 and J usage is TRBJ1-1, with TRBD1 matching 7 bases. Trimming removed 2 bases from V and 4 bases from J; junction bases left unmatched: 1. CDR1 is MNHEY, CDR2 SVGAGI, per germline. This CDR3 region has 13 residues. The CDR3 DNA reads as TGTGCCAGCAGTTACGACAGGGCCACTGAAGCTTTCTTT. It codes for CASSYDRATEAFF.

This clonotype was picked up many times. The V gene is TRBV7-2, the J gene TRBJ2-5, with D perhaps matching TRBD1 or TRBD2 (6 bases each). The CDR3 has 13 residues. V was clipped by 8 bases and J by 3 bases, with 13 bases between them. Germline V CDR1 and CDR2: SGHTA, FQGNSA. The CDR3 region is CASFLRGEETQYF. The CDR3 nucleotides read TGTGCCAGCTTTCTGAGGGGGGAAGAGACCCAGTACTTC.

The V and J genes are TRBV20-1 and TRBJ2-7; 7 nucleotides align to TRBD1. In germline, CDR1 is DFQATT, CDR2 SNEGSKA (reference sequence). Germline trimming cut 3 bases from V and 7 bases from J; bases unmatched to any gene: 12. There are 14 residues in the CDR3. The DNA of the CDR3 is TGCAGTGCTAGCGCCCCGGGACAGTCCCTGGAGCAGTACTTC. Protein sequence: CSASAPGQSLEQYF.

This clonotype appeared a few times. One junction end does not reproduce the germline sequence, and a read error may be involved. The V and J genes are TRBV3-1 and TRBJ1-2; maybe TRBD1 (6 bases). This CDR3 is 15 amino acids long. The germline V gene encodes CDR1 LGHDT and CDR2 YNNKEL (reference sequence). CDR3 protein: CASSQDLRGNFGYTF. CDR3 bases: TGTGCCAGCAGCCAAGATCTTAGGGGGAACTTTGGCTACACCTTC.

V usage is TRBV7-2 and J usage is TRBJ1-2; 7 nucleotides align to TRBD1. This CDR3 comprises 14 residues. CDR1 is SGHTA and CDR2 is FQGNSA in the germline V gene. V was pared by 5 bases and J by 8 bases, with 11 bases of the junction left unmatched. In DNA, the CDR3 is TGTGCCAGCAGCATTCCAGGGGGGCAAGGAGGCTACACCTTC. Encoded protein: CASSIPGGQGGYTF.

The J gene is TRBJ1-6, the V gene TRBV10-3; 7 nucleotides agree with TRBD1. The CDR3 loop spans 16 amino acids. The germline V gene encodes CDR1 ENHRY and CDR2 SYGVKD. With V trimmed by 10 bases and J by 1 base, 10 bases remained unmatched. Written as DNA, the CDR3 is TGTGCCAGCAGGTCGGGACAGCGGTCCTATAATTCACCCCTCCACTTT. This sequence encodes CASRSGQRSYNSPLHF.

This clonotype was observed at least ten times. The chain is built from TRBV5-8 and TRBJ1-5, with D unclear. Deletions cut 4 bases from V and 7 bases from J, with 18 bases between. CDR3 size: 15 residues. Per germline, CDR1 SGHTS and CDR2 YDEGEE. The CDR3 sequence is CASSLRGINEQPQHF. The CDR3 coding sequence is TGTGCCAGCAGCCTAAGAGGGATTAACGAACAGCCCCAGCATTTT.

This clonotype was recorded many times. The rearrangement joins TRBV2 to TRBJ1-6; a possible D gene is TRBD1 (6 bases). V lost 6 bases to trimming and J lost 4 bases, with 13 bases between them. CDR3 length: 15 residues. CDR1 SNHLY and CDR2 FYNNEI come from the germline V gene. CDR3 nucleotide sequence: TGTGCCAGCAGAAGGGGGGACGGATATAATTCACCCCTCCACTTT. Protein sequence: CASRRGDGYNSPLHF.